This record concerns one TCR beta chain sequence. Antigen specificity is unknown. The sample comes from a study of cytomegalovirus exposure and HLA in healthy donors. Study-wide points: Productive rates of about 87% or about 30% were seen for most TCR beta V segments in an earlier analysis. Several of the most significant clusters appeared, in a later analysis, to be linked to common viral pathogens. An analysis that was carried out later associated 16,951 TCR beta sequences with HLA alleles at 0.05 false discovery rate.

The V end was cut by 2 bases, the J end by 8 bases, with 18 bases between. The germline gives CDR1 GTSNPN, CDR2 SVGIG (reference sequence). The CDR3 totals 15 residues. Vbeta (60) and Jbeta (13) primers were used in the PCR. TCRdb keeps only in-frame clones here, not all; method: immunoSEQ multiplex PCR. The sample yields approximately 170,000 clones, roughly three quarters seen once. The chain is built from TRBV30 and TRBJ1-4; D perhaps matches TRBD1 (5 bases). Source material: PBMCs. The TCR originated in a woman between 35 and 50 years old in good health and CMV-seropositive. CDR3 nucleotides: TGTGCCTGGAGTTCTGGGCGGGGCTATAACGAAAAACTGTTTTTT. It encodes CAWSSGRGYNEKLFF.